The 15 T cell receptor beta chains listed next were all sequenced from one sample in a study of shared clonotypes between healthy human individuals. The data were produced by immunoSEQ multiplex PCR, yet TCRdb's version contains in-frame clones alone and is incomplete. The repertoire consists of 450,000 to 650,000 clones, with roughly 79% occurring once and the leading ten covering approximately 12%. The sample taken for sequencing was PBMCs. Receptor source: a woman in her thirties or forties in good health. Some clones in this sample may be carry-over from other donors' samples.

Only one count was recorded for this clone. The chain joins TRBV4-2 to TRBJ2-1; D not certain. The CDR3 has 18 residues. V lost 0 bases and J lost 2, with 17 bases in between. Germline V CDR1 and CDR2: LGHNA, YNFKEQ. CDR3 nucleotide sequence: TGTGCCAGCAGCCAAGAAAATCTTCGAGAGAGGCCCTACAATGAGCAGTTCTTC. It codes for CASSQENLRERPYNEQFF.

This clone was seen at least ten times. The chain combines TRBV6-5 with TRBJ2-2; D might be TRBD2 (5 bases). This CDR3 has 15 residues. Trimming removed 5 bases at V and 0 bases at J, with 10 bases between. Germline V lookup: CDR1 MNHEY, CDR2 SVGAGI. CDR3 in amino acids: CASSIRTANTGELFF. The CDR3 DNA sequence: TGTGCCAGCAGTATCCGGACTGCGAACACCGGGGAGCTGTTTTTT.

The chain has TRBV12-2 and TRBJ2-2; the D call TRBD2 from the table was never checked on the DNA. TRBV12-2 is deemed a pseudogene. This CDR3 has 17 amino acids. The CDR3 spells CASRSAVDGTITGELFF. The CDR3 nucleotides are TGTGCAAGTCGCTCCGCCGTGGACGGGACTATCACCGGGGAGCTGTTTTTT.

J is TRBJ2-2 and V is TRBV15; D ambiguous. V lost 0 bases and J 1 base, leaving 12 bases between the germline ends. Per germline, CDR1 LNHNV and CDR2 YYDKDF (reference sequence). The CDR3 sequence is 17 residues long. The CDR3 loop reads CATSRDSGRGNTGELFF. DNA for the CDR3: TGTGCCACCAGCAGAGATTCTGGACGAGGGAACACCGGGGAGCTGTTTTTT.

This chain joins TRBV11-3 and TRBJ2-5, with 7 bases lining up with TRBD1. The CDR3 runs to 15 residues. V gave up 4 bases and J gave up 2 bases; unmatched junction bases: 7. Germline CDR1 SGHNT, CDR2 YENEEA. CDR3 in amino acids: CASSSGQARQETQYF. The CDR3 DNA sequence: TGTGCCAGCAGCTCTGGACAGGCGCGACAAGAGACCCAGTACTTC.

V usage is TRBV15 and J usage is TRBJ1-1, with a possible D match to TRBD1 (6 bases). Trimming left V 5 bases short and J 4 bases short, with 11 bases between. Per germline, CDR1 LNHNV and CDR2 YYDKDF (reference sequence). The CDR3 runs 13 residues. The DNA of the CDR3 is TGTGCCACCAGCCCCCAGGGGAGCACTGAAGCTTTCTTT. Its protein is CATSPQGSTEAFF.

This chain links TRBV28 with TRBJ1-4, with a weak D call TRBD1 (6 bases). CDR3 length: 14 residues. The germline V gene encodes CDR1 MDHEN and CDR2 SYDVKM. V was clipped by 3 bases and J by 8 bases, with 13 bases between them. The CDR3 loop reads CASSLGGPWEKLFF. Here the CDR3 DNA reads TGTGCCAGCAGTTTGGGGGGGCCCTGGGAAAAACTGTTTTTT.

This chain links TRBV10-3 with TRBJ2-3; D remains unclear. The CDR3 loop spans 13 amino acids. Trimming shortened V by 8 bases and J by 3 bases, and 12 bases separated the two germline ends. Per the germline V gene, CDR1 is ENHRY and CDR2 is SYGVKD. The CDR3 spells CAIVSERTDTQYF. In DNA, the CDR3 is TGTGCCATCGTCTCGGAGAGAACAGATACGCAGTATTTT.

The chain joins TRBV28 to TRBJ1-1, with 8 bases matching TRBD1. V shed 5 bases, J shed 4 bases, and the junction held 6 bases outside the gene matches. CDR3 length: 14 residues. Germline lookup yields CDR1 MDHEN and CDR2 SYDVKM. The CDR3 nucleotides read TGTGCCAGCAGTCAAACCACAGGGGGCACTGAAGCTTTCTTT. This sequence encodes CASSQTTGGTEAFF.

About this clone itself: This may be a read error: a much more frequent sequence differs by one nucleotide. Different DNA sequences within this sample yield the same CDR3. The V and J genes are TRBV7-8 and TRBJ1-1, with D maybe TRBD1 (5 bases). The germline gives CDR1 SGHVS, CDR2 FQNEAQ. The CDR3 consists of 13 residues. Trimming removed 5 bases from V and 5 bases from J, with 12 bases in between. This CDR3 reads CASSLWGGTEAFF. The CDR3 DNA reads as TGTGCCAGCAGCCTCTGGGGGGGGACTGAAGCTTTCTTT.

The chain combines TRBV11-2 with TRBJ1-1; D is possibly TRBD1 (6 bases). V lost 5 bases and J lost 4, with 14 bases in between. The germline CDR1 and CDR2 sequences are SGHAT and FQNNGV. The CDR3 has 14 residues. The CDR3 is CASSPQGPFTEAFF. CDR3 sequence (DNA): TGTGCCAGCAGCCCACAGGGCCCCTTCACTGAAGCTTTCTTT. Full variable domain (missing parts from reference TRBV11-2 and TRBJ1-1): EAGVAQSPRYKIIEKRQSVAFWCNPISGHATLYWYQQILGQGPKLLIQFQNNGVVDDSQLPKDRFSAERLKGVDSTLKIQPAKLEDSAVYLCASSPQGPFTEAFFGQGTRLTVV.

The rearrangement uses TRBV2 and TRBJ2-7, with 9 nucleotides matching TRBD1. The CDR3 totals 14 residues. After removal of 3 bases from V and 3 bases from J, the junction contained 3 bases not matched to a gene. Germline V gene data show CDR1 as SNHLY and CDR2 as FYNNEI. The CDR3 DNA reads TGTGCCAGCAGTGACCGGACAGGGGACTACGAGCAGTACTTC. Its translation is CASSDRTGDYEQYF.

This clone was recorded many times. The rearrangement links TRBV2 to TRBJ2-1, with 11 bases lining up with TRBD1. Trimming at V came to 7 bases and at J to 8 bases, leaving 7 bases not matched to a gene. Germline CDR1 is SNHLY and CDR2 is FYNNEI. The CDR3 runs to 14 residues. CDR3 in amino acids: CASMPGQGGDEQFF. The CDR3, as DNA: TGTGCCAGCATGCCGGGACAGGGGGGCGATGAGCAGTTCTTC.

The rearrangement joins TRBV4-1 to TRBJ2-5; 7 bases are a match to TRBD2. This CDR3 has 15 residues. The germline gives CDR1 MGHRA, CDR2 YSYEKL. J gave up 2 bases and V 0 bases, and 3 bases lay outside the gene matches. CDR3 DNA: TGCGCCAGCAGCCAAGAACTAGCGCGGCAAGAGACCCAGTACTTC. It codes for CASSQELARQETQYF.

This chain uses TRBV2 with TRBJ2-5; D is tentatively TRBD1 or TRBD2 (5 bases each). This CDR3 is 15 amino acids long. The germline V and J ends were trimmed by 3 bases and 11 bases, with 22 bases remaining between them. CDR1 is SNHLY, CDR2 FYNNEI, per germline. The CDR3 protein is CASSDRLEGIGEQYF. CDR3 sequence (DNA): TGTGCCAGCAGTGACAGGCTAGAGGGGATTGGAGAGCAGTACTTC.